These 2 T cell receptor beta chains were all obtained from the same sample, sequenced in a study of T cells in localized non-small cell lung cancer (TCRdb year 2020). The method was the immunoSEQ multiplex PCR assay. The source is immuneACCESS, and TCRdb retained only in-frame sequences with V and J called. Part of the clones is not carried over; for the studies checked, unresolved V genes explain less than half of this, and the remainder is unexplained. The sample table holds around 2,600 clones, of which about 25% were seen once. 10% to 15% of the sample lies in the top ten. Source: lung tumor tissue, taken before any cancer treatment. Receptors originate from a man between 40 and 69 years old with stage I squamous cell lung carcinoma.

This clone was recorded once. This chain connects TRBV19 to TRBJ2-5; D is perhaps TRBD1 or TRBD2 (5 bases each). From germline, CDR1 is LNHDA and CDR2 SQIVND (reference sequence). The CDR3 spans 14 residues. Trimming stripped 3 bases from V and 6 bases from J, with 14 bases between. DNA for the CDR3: TGTGCCAGTAGTATCAGGGTTGGAGGAAAGACCCAGTACTTC. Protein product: CASSIRVGGKTQYF.

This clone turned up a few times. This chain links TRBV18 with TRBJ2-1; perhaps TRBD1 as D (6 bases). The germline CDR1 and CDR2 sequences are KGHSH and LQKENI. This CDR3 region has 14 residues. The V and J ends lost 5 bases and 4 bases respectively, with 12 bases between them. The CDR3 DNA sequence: TGTGCCAGCTCAAACAGGGTCCTATACAATGAGCAGTTCTTC. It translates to CASSNRVLYNEQFF.